This T cell receptor beta chain was found in a study of radiotherapy plus CTLA-4 blockade in lung cancer. As for the study in general: Overall, roughly 18% of patients showed an objective response, while 31% attained disease control. Points from the study as a whole: Clones derived from tumor TCRs expanded in blood after radiotherapy plus ipilimumab. Reportedly, early blood T cell clone dynamics best predicted response, with interferon-beta.

Clones were sequenced by immunoSEQ multiplex PCR, and TCRdb holds only the in-frame ones, with some missing. Of roughly 90,000 clones in the sample, roughly four fifths were seen once. Focal radiation and CTLA-4 blockade (ipilimumab) were tested in chemo-refractory metastatic non-small-cell lung cancer patients. Worth noting for this clone: Its specificity is not known.

Germline V gene lookup returns CDR1 SGHDT and CDR2 YYEEEE. V lost 2 bases and J lost 3, with 15 bases in between. There are 15 residues in the CDR3. The material sequenced was peripheral blood, taken from a patient treated with radiotherapy plus ipilimumab. The receptor's source is a human donor with non-small cell lung cancer that progressed on radiotherapy plus ipilimumab. The V gene is TRBV5-6, the J gene TRBJ2-7; no definite D call. CDR3 protein: CASSLKAMGIYEQYF. CDR3 sequence (DNA): TGTGCCAGCAGCTTAAAAGCTATGGGGATCTACGAGCAGTACTTC.